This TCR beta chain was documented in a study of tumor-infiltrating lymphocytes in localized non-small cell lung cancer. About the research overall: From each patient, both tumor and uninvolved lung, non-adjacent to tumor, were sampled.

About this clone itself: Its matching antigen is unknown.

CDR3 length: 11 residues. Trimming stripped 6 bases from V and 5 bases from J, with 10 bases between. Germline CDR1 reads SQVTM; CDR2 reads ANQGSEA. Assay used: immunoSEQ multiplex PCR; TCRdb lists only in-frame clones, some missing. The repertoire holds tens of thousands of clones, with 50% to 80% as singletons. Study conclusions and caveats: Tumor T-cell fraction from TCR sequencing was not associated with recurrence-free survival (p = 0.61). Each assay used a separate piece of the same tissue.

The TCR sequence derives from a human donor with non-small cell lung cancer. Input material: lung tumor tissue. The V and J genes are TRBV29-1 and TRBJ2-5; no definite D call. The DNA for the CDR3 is TGCAGCGTAAGACGATCGGAGACCCAGTACTTC. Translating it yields CSVRRSETQYF. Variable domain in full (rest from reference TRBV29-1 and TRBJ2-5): SAVISQKPSRDICQRGTSLTIQCQVDSQVTMMFWYRQQPGQSLTLIATANQGSEATYESGFVIDKFPISRPNLTFSTLTVSNMSPEDSSIYLCSVRRSETQYFGPGTRLLVL.